This TCR beta chain was captured by sequencing in a study of blood T cell repertoires in COVID-19. Study context: Material from acute and convalescent COVID-19 was sourced from the United States, Italy and Spain. PBMCs, B-cell-depleted T cells, or T cells were the source of the cDNA or gDNA that made up the material.

Looked up from germline, CDR1 is KGHSH and CDR2 is LQKENI. CDR3 length: 14 residues. V lost 3 bases, J lost 0 bases, and 8 bases lay in between. In the study's own analysis: Amplification of reference gene primers was used by the study to estimate nucleated cell counts. The method was immunoSEQ multiplex PCR; TCRdb's version includes in-frame clones alone and lacks a portion of them. From that table come the V and J calls and clone size; the DNA was used to work out D and trimming. In the table there are around 230,000 clones, roughly 84% of which are singletons. V is TRBV18 and J is TRBJ1-2; D remains unclear. Sequencing was done on a sample of peripheral blood. The sequence was collected from a man aged 40-50 years who had recovered from COVID-19. The CDR3 DNA follows: TGTGCCAGCTCACCGTCCAGGACTAACTATGGCTACACCTTC. Its protein product is CASSPSRTNYGYTF.